This T cell receptor beta chain comes out of a study of blood T cell repertoires in COVID-19. Whole-study context: Acute-phase and convalescent COVID-19 samples originated in the United States, Italy and Spain. T cells, B-cell-depleted T cells, or PBMCs supplied cDNA or gDNA.

Produced via immunoSEQ multiplex PCR; TCRdb's table is partial and in-frame only. The sample holds about 270,000 clones, roughly 86% seen once. Participants were placed into cohorts based on the clinical history they reported. Donors of Cohort 3 who recovered were those that had two negative PCRs, clearance, or symptom resolution. V lost 5 bases, J lost 0 bases, and 25 bases lay in between. Germline V gene sequence: CDR1 SGHVS, CDR2 FNYEAQ. This CDR3 contains 19 residues. The TCR was taken from a woman aged 18 to 35 who had recovered from COVID-19. Sequenced input: PBMCs or T cells enriched from blood (not recorded which). The chain carries TRBV7-6 and TRBJ1-2; no firm D call. The CDR3 here is CASSPRVPVADYTNYGYTF. CDR3 DNA: TGTGCCAGCAGCCCTAGAGTCCCCGTCGCAGATTATACTAACTATGGCTACACCTTC. The whole variable domain, remainder taken from reference TRBV7-6 and TRBJ1-2, is GAGVSQSPRYKVTKRGQDVALRCDPISGHVSLYWYRQALGQGPEFLTYFNYEAQQDKSGLPNDRFSAERPEGSISTLTIQRTEQRDSAMYRCASSPRVPVADYTNYGYTFGSGTRLTVV.